This T cell receptor (beta chain) was captured by sequencing in a study of T cell responses to AZD1222 COVID-19 vaccine. At the level of the study: Second doses were pooled across both intervals (about 4 or about 12 weeks). Study results and caveats: Seropositive at baseline were only six or seven AZD1222 recipients. Rises in breadth and depth of Spike-specific TCRs came after two AZD1222 doses. Only after the peak T cell response were repertoires sampled.

The CDR3 covers 13 residues. Germline values: CDR1 MNHNS, CDR2 SASEGT. V lost 3 bases and J 6 bases, leaving 9 bases between the germline ends. Profiling relied on immunoSEQ multiplex PCR, and the TCRdb table lists in-frame clones only, not all of them. The data contain some 140,000 clones, about 92% of them singletons. Turning to this clone: The antigen remains unidentified.

The TCR was taken from an adult in good health. Material: peripheral blood, obtained on day 0 of AZD1222 vaccination. The chain links TRBV6-1 to TRBJ1-5, with D uncertain. The CDR3 region has the DNA TGTGCCAGCAGTGACGTCGGGTTTCAGCCCCAGCATTTT. Amino acids: CASSDVGFQPQHF.